The entry that follows covers one TCR beta chain sequence. Antigen: not known. The source of the sample is a study of blood T cells in healthy people across ages. This CDR3 is built from 11 residues. Germline-derived CDR1 and CDR2 are DFQATT and SNEGSKA (reference sequence). Germline trimming cut 6 bases from V and 10 bases from J; bases unmatched to any gene: 4. General study results and limits: Underestimates were what the diversity estimates from one million T cells were considered to be. Per million T cells, the diversity of TCR beta decreased roughly linearly as age advanced.

Using a J-beta primer mix together with a sample-barcoded 5' primer, a second PCR was run for roughly 7 to 11 cycles. Every cDNA molecule bore a tag from a template-switch adaptor containing 12 random nucleotides. TCRdb passed the 5' RACE reads through MiXCR, listing each CDR3 protein once. The sample has 540,000 or so distinct CDR3 sequences, 24% seen once. This sample also appeared in a second study, on T cells of mothers and their children. That study adds: A few healthy Caucasian mothers served as donors, and their six children did as well.

The chain recombines TRBV20-1 with TRBJ2-1; the match to TRBD2 covers 9 bases. The specimen was blood. This receptor was obtained from a boy aged 10-17 years in good health. DNA for the CDR3: TGCAGTGCGGCCGGGACTAGCGAGCAGTTCTTC. Encoded protein: CSAAGTSEQFF.